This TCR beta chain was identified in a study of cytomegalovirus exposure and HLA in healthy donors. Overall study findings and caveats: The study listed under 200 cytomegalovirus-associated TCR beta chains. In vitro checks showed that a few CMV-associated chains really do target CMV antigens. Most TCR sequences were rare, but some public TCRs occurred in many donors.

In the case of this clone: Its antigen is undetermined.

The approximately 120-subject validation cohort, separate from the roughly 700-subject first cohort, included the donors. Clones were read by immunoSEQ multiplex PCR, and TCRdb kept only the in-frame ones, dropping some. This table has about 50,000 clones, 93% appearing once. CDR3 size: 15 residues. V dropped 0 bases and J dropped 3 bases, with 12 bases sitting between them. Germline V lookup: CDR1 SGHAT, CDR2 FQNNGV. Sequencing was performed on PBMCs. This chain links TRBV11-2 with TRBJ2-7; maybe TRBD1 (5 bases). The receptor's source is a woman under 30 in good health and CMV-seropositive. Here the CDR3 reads CASSLDLGRYYEQYF. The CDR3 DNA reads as TGTGCCAGCAGCTTAGATCTGGGGCGCTACTACGAGCAGTACTTC.